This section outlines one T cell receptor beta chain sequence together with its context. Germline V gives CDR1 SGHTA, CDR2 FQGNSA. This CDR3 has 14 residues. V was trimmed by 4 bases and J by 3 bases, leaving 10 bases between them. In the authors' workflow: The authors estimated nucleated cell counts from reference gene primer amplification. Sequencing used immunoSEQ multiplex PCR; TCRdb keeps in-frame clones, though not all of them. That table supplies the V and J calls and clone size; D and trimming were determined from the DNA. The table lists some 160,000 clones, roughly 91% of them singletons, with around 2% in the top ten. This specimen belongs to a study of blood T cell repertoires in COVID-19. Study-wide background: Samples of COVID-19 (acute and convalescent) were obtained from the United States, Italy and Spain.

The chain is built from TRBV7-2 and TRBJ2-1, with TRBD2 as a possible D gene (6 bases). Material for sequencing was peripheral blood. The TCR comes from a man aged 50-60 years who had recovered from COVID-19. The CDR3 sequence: CASSSWGDYNEQFF. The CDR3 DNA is TGTGCCAGCAGCTCCTGGGGGGACTACAATGAGCAGTTCTTC.